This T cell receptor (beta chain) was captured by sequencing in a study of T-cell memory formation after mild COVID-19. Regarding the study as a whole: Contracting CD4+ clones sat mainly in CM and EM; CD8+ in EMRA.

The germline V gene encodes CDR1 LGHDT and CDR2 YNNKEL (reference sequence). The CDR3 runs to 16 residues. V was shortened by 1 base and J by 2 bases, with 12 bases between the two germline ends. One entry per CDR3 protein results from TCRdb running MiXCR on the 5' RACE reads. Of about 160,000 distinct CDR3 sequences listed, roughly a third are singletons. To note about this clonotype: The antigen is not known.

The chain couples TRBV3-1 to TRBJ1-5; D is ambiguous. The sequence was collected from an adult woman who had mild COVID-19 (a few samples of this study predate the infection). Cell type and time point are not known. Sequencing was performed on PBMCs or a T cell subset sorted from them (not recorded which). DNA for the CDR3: TGTGCCAGCAGCCAAGCCCCCGCGGTGGGCAATCAGCCCCAGCATTTT. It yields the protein CASSQAPAVGNQPQHF.